The 25 T cell receptor beta chains presented below share a single source sample, sequenced in a study of blood T cell repertoires in COVID-19. Repertoires were generated with immunoSEQ multiplex PCR, while TCRdb's copy carries only in-frame clones and drops some. The sample consists of over 200,000 clones, more than 85% of them appearing once. Sequenced sample: peripheral blood. Receptor source: a man aged 40-50 years with active or convalescent COVID-19.

The rearrangement links TRBV28 to TRBJ2-5; a weak D match, TRBD1 (6 bases). The CDR3 runs 15 residues. Germline CDR1 is MDHEN and CDR2 is SYDVKM. Trimming stripped 4 bases from V and 2 bases from J, with 14 bases between. CDR3 amino acids: CASSSRGTGQETQYF. For the CDR3, the DNA is TGTGCCAGCAGTTCAAGGGGGACGGGGCAAGAGACCCAGTACTTC.

The CDR3 protein is CASSIGPGLTSRNTIYF. The CDR3 nucleotides read TGTGCCAGTAGTATTGGACCGGGACTGACATCGAGAAACACCATATATTTT. The J gene is TRBJ1-3, the V gene TRBV19; TRBD1 might be the D (5 bases). V dropped 3 bases and J dropped 5 bases, with 20 bases sitting between them. Per germline, CDR1 LNHDA and CDR2 SQIVND (reference sequence). This CDR3 region has 17 residues.

The rearrangement uses TRBV29-1 and TRBJ1-5, with 8 bases lining up with TRBD1. Germline trimming cut 6 bases from V and 11 bases from J; bases unmatched to any gene: 6. CDR3 size: 11 residues. Germline assignment: CDR1 SQVTM and CDR2 ANQGSEA. The CDR3 loop is CSVLTGVAQHF. As DNA, the CDR3 is TGCAGCGTCCTGACAGGGGTGGCCCAGCATTTT.

In this sample, this clone turned up once. This rearrangement joins TRBV5-5 to TRBJ2-4, with D tentatively TRBD1 (7 bases). Germline CDR1 reads SGHKS; CDR2 reads YYEKEE (reference sequence). V gave up 3 bases and J gave up 5 bases, with 9 bases separating them. The CDR3 runs 13 residues. The CDR3 coding sequence is TGTGCCAGCAGCTCCAGGGGGGAAAACATTCAGTACTTC. It codes for CASSSRGENIQYF.

The V call is TRBV27, the J call TRBJ1-2, with D possibly TRBD1 on 6 matching bases. Germline values: CDR1 MNHEY, CDR2 SMNVEV (reference sequence). Trimming removed 0 bases at V and 7 bases at J, with 9 bases between. This CDR3 is 13 amino acids long. The CDR3 DNA reads as TGTGCCAGCAGTTTATCGACAGGAGGTGGCTACACCTTC. This sequence encodes CASSLSTGGGYTF.

This chain uses TRBV2 with TRBJ1-4; no reliable D call. Germline CDR1 reads SNHLY; CDR2 reads FYNNEI. The length of the CDR3 is 11 residues. V lost 6 bases, J lost 8 bases, and 7 bases lay in between. The CDR3 bases are TGTGCCAGCAGCCGAGTGGAAAAACTGTTTTTT. Protein: CASSRVEKLFF.

The chain carries TRBV6-5 and TRBJ1-3; D is ambiguous. The CDR3 length is 14 residues. Germline V gene data show CDR1 as MNHEY and CDR2 as SVGAGI. Trimming cost V 7 bases and J 4 bases, with 14 bases left between them. For the CDR3, the DNA is TGTGCCAGCACCGGGTCAAAGTCGGGAAACACCATATATTTT. Residues: CASTGSKSGNTIYF.

The CDR3 DNA sequence: TGCGCCAGCAGCCCACTAGCGGGGGAGTATTCCTACAATGAGCAGTTCTTC. Translated: CASSPLAGEYSYNEQFF. This chain joins TRBV5-1 and TRBJ2-1; 11 nucleotides match TRBD2. The length of the CDR3 is 17 residues. From germline, CDR1 is SGHRS and CDR2 YFSETQ. The trim removed 4 bases at V and 1 base at J, leaving 7 bases unmatched.

The sample holds one count of this clone. A junction end diverges from the germline sequence, so it may reflect a read error. Other nucleotide sequences in the sample specify the same CDR3. This rearrangement joins TRBV27 to TRBJ2-3; possible D gene TRBD2, 5 bases. Germline CDR1 and CDR2: MNHEY and SMNVEV (reference sequence). This CDR3 has 11 residues. CDR3 loop: CASSREDTQYF. CDR3 DNA: TGTGCCAGCAGTCGGGAAGATACACAGTATTTT.

The chain couples TRBV6-5 to TRBJ1-3; D might be TRBD1 (5 bases). CDR1 and CDR2 (germline): MNHEY, SVGAGI. The V end lost 4 bases, the J end lost 3 bases, and 13 bases lay between the germline ends. This CDR3 has 15 amino acids. Here the CDR3 reads CASSSLGRDGNTIYF. The CDR3 coding sequence is TGTGCCAGCAGTTCCCTGGGCAGGGATGGAAACACCATATATTTT.

The rearrangement uses TRBV5-4 and TRBJ1-4; D is possibly TRBD1 (6 bases). V was pared by 4 bases and J by 6 bases, with 16 bases between. The CDR3 extends over 15 amino acids. CDR1 is SGHNT and CDR2 is YYREEE in the germline V gene (reference sequence). CDR3 amino acids: CASSRTGTFDEKLFF. The DNA of the CDR3 is TGTGCCAGCAGCAGGACCGGGACATTTGATGAAAAACTGTTTTTT.

This rearrangement joins TRBV30 to TRBJ2-5, with 12 bases aligning to TRBD2. Germline V lookup: CDR1 GTSNPN, CDR2 SVGIG (reference sequence). With 0 bases clipped from V and 9 bases from J, the junction kept 8 bases outside the gene matches. The CDR3 is 15 amino acids. CDR3 in amino acids: CAWSVRASGRGAQYF. DNA for the CDR3: TGTGCCTGGAGTGTACGGGCTAGCGGGAGGGGGGCCCAGTACTTC.

CDR3 amino acids: CASSLRSRYSGNTIYF. DNA for the CDR3: TGTGCCAGCAGTTTAAGATCCAGGTACTCTGGAAACACCATATATTTT. This chain links TRBV28 with TRBJ1-3; D gene uncertain. The germline V and J ends were trimmed by 2 bases and 0 bases, with 11 bases remaining between them. The CDR3 is made up of 16 amino acids. Germline CDR1 is MDHEN and CDR2 is SYDVKM.

This chain uses TRBV3-1 (or the pseudogene TRBV3-2) with TRBJ1-5; TRBD1 agrees at 8 bases. The CDR3 contains 17 residues. V gave up 0 bases and J gave up 5 bases; unmatched junction bases: 9. Germline V gene data show CDR1 as LGHDT and CDR2 as YNNKEL (reference sequence). This CDR3 is CASSQEPGTGPYQPQHF. The CDR3 DNA is TGTGCCAGCAGCCAAGAGCCCGGGACAGGCCCCTATCAGCCCCAGCATTTT.

The chain couples TRBV9 to TRBJ1-1; a possible D gene is TRBD1 (6 bases). CDR1 is SGDLS, CDR2 YYNGEE, per germline. V was trimmed by 0 bases and J by 4 bases, leaving 10 bases between them. The CDR3 is 14 residues long. In nucleotides, the CDR3 is TGTGCCAGCAGCGTAGGTGGGGGGGCCACTGAAGCTTTCTTT. It is translated as CASSVGGGATEAFF.

This clone appeared a few times. V gene TRBV2 combines with J gene TRBJ1-4; D uncertain. Germline loops: CDR1 SNHLY, CDR2 FYNNEI. Trimming shortened V by 1 base and J by 3 bases, and 9 bases separated the two germline ends. CDR3 length equals 15 residues. CDR3 DNA sequence: TGTGCCAGCAGTGAAGACGGTCGGGCTAATGAAAAACTGTTTTTT. Amino acid sequence: CASSEDGRANEKLFF.

This chain joins TRBV19 and TRBJ2-1; 11 bases align to TRBD2. Germline trimming cut 4 bases from V and 6 bases from J; bases unmatched to any gene: 5. The CDR3 runs to 15 residues. Per the germline V gene, CDR1 is LNHDA and CDR2 is SQIVND (reference sequence). The CDR3 DNA is TGTGCCAGTAGTAGGGGGACTAGCGGACCCAATGAGCAGTTCTTC. It codes for CASSRGTSGPNEQFF.

The chain uses TRBV29-1 and TRBJ2-1; 8 bases match TRBD1. CDR1 is SQVTM, CDR2 ANQGSEA, per germline. Trimming removed 3 bases from V and 6 bases from J; junction bases left unmatched: 7. The CDR3 sequence is 14 residues long. This chain's CDR3 is CSVETGTGSNEQFF. CDR3 nucleotide sequence: TGCAGCGTTGAGACCGGGACAGGCTCCAATGAGCAGTTCTTC.

CDR3 amino acids: CASSLGGSSGNTIYF. CDR3 nucleotides: TGTGCCAGCAGCTTAGGAGGATCCTCTGGAAACACCATATATTTT. The J gene is TRBJ1-3, the V gene TRBV7-2; the D is unclear. Trimming pared 1 base from V and 0 bases from J, leaving 7 bases between. Germline V lookup: CDR1 SGHTA, CDR2 FQGNSA. The CDR3 sequence is 15 residues long.

The chain combines TRBV28 with TRBJ1-5; 9 nucleotides line up with TRBD1. Germline CDR1 reads MDHEN; CDR2 reads SYDVKM. After removal of 3 bases from V and 6 bases from J, the junction contained 9 bases not matched to a gene. The CDR3 loop spans 16 amino acids. This chain's CDR3 is CASSLITGGEGQPQHF. As DNA, the CDR3 is TGTGCCAGCAGTTTGATTACAGGGGGCGAGGGTCAGCCCCAGCATTTT.

The chain carries TRBV11-2 and TRBJ2-5, with 10 positions matching TRBD2. The germline V gene encodes CDR1 SGHAT and CDR2 FQNNGV. The CDR3 length is 16 residues. V dropped 4 bases and J dropped 2; count of bases not matched to a gene: 7. The CDR3 DNA is TGTGCCAGCAGCTGGACCGGGACTAGCGTTCAAGAGACCCAGTACTTC. Translating gives CASSWTGTSVQETQYF. The variable domain in full, with the rest retrieved from reference TRBV11-2 and TRBJ2-5, is EAGVAQSPRYKIIEKRQSVAFWCNPISGHATLYWYQQILGQGPKLLIQFQNNGVVDDSQLPKDRFSAERLKGVDSTLKIQPAKLEDSAVYLCASSWTGTSVQETQYFGPGTRLLVL.

The chain is built from TRBV27 and TRBJ1-6, with D possibly matching TRBD1 (5 bases). Germline loops: CDR1 MNHEY, CDR2 SMNVEV (reference sequence). Trimming left V 1 base short and J 4 bases short, with 14 bases between. CDR3 size: 17 residues. In DNA form, the CDR3 reads TGTGCCAGCAGTTTATTGGAGGGGCTAAGGTATAATTCACCCCTCCACTTT. It codes for CASSLLEGLRYNSPLHF.

V gene TRBV19 combines with J gene TRBJ2-2, with 10 bases lining up with TRBD1. The V gene end was trimmed by 5 bases and the J gene end by 0 bases; junction bases not matched to a gene: 12. This CDR3 contains 19 residues. The V gene's germline CDR1 is LNHDA and CDR2 SQIVND (reference sequence). The CDR3 nucleotides are TGTGCCAGTAGTCCCCAGGGGGGACAGGGGCAACCGAACACCGGGGAGCTGTTTTTT. Protein: CASSPQGGQGQPNTGELFF.

This clone was observed once. The rearrangement links TRBV30 to TRBJ1-2; D is possibly TRBD1 (5 bases). Germline lookup yields CDR1 GTSNPN and CDR2 SVGIG (reference sequence). V lost 0 bases and J 2 bases, leaving 10 bases between the germline ends. This CDR3 spans 14 amino acids. CDR3 sequence: CAWSVGTGNYGYTF. In DNA form, the CDR3 reads TGTGCCTGGAGTGTTGGAACAGGAAACTATGGCTACACCTTC.

The chain combines TRBV5-4 with TRBJ2-7; 13 nucleotides match TRBD2. V lost 3 bases to trimming and J lost 5 bases; unmatched junction nucleotides: 11. Germline-derived CDR1 and CDR2 are SGHNT and YYREEE (reference sequence). The CDR3 loop spans 17 amino acids. CDR3 DNA sequence: TGTGCCAGCAGCTATTTCCCCGGGACTAGCGGGATCGACGAGCAGTACTTC. Its translation is CASSYFPGTSGIDEQYF. The full variable domain, rest sourced from reference TRBV5-4 and TRBJ2-7, is ETGVTQSPTHLIKTRGQQVTLRCSSQSGHNTVSWYQQALGQGPQFIFQYYREEENGRGNFPPRFSGLQFPNYSSELNVNALELDDSALYLCASSYFPGTSGIDEQYFGPGTRLTVT.